The clone carrying this T cell receptor (beta chain) was counted only a few times. The antigen remains undetermined. V was trimmed by 6 bases and J by 1 base, leaving 19 bases between them. There are 16 residues in the CDR3. Germline V gives CDR1 SGHNT, CDR2 YYREEE (reference sequence). Sequenced material consisted of expressed TCRB transcripts (all of the isolated RNA was reverse transcribed). Clones were sequenced by immunoSEQ multiplex PCR, and TCRdb holds only the in-frame ones, with some missing. The table includes over 150,000 clones, roughly 8% detected once. This sample is drawn from a study of beta chain features in type 1 diabetes. Study outcomes and limitations: Researchers report that Type 1 diabetes patients had moderately but significantly shorter TCRB CDR3s across all four CD4+ subsets.

Sequencing was carried out using central memory CD4+ T cells from blood. The receptor's source is a woman in her late teens or twenties with type 1 diabetes. This rearrangement joins TRBV5-4 to TRBJ1-1; D remains unclear. The CDR3 protein is CASTLWGGRRNTEAFF. The CDR3 DNA is TGTGCCAGCACCCTGTGGGGAGGCAGAAGGAACACTGAAGCTTTCTTT.